Included here is one T cell receptor (beta chain) sequence, with context. Its antigen is still unknown. V dropped 4 bases and J dropped 11 bases, with 23 bases sitting between them. The CDR3 is 15 residues long. CDR1 and CDR2 (germline): SEHNR, FQNEAQ (reference sequence). This sample stems from a study of cytomegalovirus exposure and HLA in healthy donors. PCR was performed using 60 Vbeta and 13 Jbeta primers. Some clones are missing from TCRdb's copy, which holds only in-frame ones; the method was immunoSEQ multiplex PCR. The data contain about 240,000 clones, around four fifths of them singletons. Overall study results and limits: In an earlier analysis, most TCR beta V segments were productive about 87% or about 30% of the time.

The sample was PBMCs. This chain links TRBV7-9 with TRBJ1-1, with D hard to call. The origin of this receptor is a boy between 10 and 17 years old in good health and CMV-seronegative. CDR3 in amino acids: CASSSRAQLHSSAFF. CDR3 DNA: TGTGCCAGCAGCTCGAGGGCCCAGCTCCACTCAAGTGCTTTCTTT.